A single sample gave rise to the 12 T cell receptor beta chains below, sequenced in a study of T cells after posttransplantation cyclophosphamide. Using immunoSEQ multiplex PCR, the repertoire was profiled, and TCRdb retains in-frame clones only, with some absent. The sample includes 30,000 or so clones, none of them occurring once. The sample comprised PBMCs. The receptor source for this set is a woman younger than 45 in good health and a related stem cell transplant donor.

This clone occurred a few times. The V call is TRBV6-5, the J call TRBJ1-2; D uncertain. This CDR3 region has 16 residues. CDR1 is MNHEY and CDR2 is SVGAGI in the germline V gene. Trimming removed 0 bases at V and 3 bases at J, with 14 bases between. The CDR3 coding sequence is TGTGCCAGCAGTTACTCGGTGGCAGGTTCTCACTATGGCTACACCTTC. Protein: CASSYSVAGSHYGYTF.

This clone was observed at least ten times. V gene TRBV4-1 combines with J gene TRBJ1-3; D call uncertain. Germline CDR1 MGHRA, CDR2 YSYEKL. This CDR3 contains 15 residues. The V and J ends lost 1 base and 0 bases respectively, with 7 bases between them. Here the CDR3 DNA reads TGCGCCAGCAGCCAAGCCCCTCGCTCTGGAAACACCATATATTTT. Its translation: CASSQAPRSGNTIYF.

This clone was detected many times. The chain couples TRBV6-2 or TRBV6-3 to TRBJ1-5; 10 bases are a match to TRBD1. The CDR3 length is 14 residues. Germline V lookup: CDR1 MNHEY, CDR2 SVGEGT. V lost 6 bases to trimming and J lost 6 bases; unmatched junction nucleotides: 5. This CDR3 reads CASRKDRGPQPQHF. The CDR3 DNA reads as TGTGCCAGCAGGAAAGACAGGGGGCCTCAGCCCCAGCATTTT.

The chain joins TRBV4-3 to TRBJ1-4; no definite D call. Between the trimmed V and J ends, which lost 3 bases and 1 base, there was a span of 6 bases. The CDR3 sequence is 14 residues long. CDR1 is LGHNA and CDR2 is YSLEER in the germline V gene. The CDR3: CASSHSKTNEKLFF. The DNA for the CDR3 is TGCGCCAGCAGCCACAGTAAAACTAATGAAAAACTGTTTTTT.

Sample share makes this clone medium-sized. As DNA, the CDR3 is TGCGCCAGCAGCCAAGTGTACCAGGGCAGCTACGAGCAGTACTTC. This gives the protein CASSQVYQGSYEQYF. The chain couples TRBV4-1 to TRBJ2-7, with a possible D match to TRBD1 (5 bases). This CDR3 is 15 amino acids long. Per germline, CDR1 MGHRA and CDR2 YSYEKL. The V and J ends lost 1 base and 3 bases respectively, with 13 bases between them.

This clone appeared many times. The chain employs TRBV19 and TRBJ1-2; D uncertain. Trimming stripped 6 bases from V and 4 bases from J, with 9 bases between. The CDR3 contains 12 residues. Germline V gene lookup returns CDR1 LNHDA and CDR2 SQIVND (reference sequence). The CDR3 sequence is CASSPPVYGYTF. The CDR3 coding sequence is TGTGCCAGTAGCCCCCCGGTCTATGGCTACACCTTC.

This clone appeared many times. The rearrangement links TRBV11-2 to TRBJ2-7; D is possibly TRBD2 (6 bases). Germline V gene sequence: CDR1 SGHAT, CDR2 FQNNGV. V was pared by 7 bases and J by 9 bases, with 22 bases between. The CDR3 has 14 residues. The CDR3 DNA reads TGTGCCAGCATGGAGATACGGGGGAGGACCGGGCAGTACTTC. Translating it yields CASMEIRGRTGQYF.

This clone appeared many times. The chain links TRBV4-3 to TRBJ1-5; the D is unclear. Germline-derived CDR1 and CDR2 are LGHNA and YSLEER. This CDR3 spans 17 amino acids. Trimming took 0 bases from V and 1 from J, leaving 13 bases between them. The CDR3 region has the DNA TGCGCCAGCAGCCAAGATCCTCAGGCGGGGAGCAATCAGCCCCAGCATTTT. Protein sequence: CASSQDPQAGSNQPQHF.

This clone was counted ten times or more. The chain uses TRBV5-8 and TRBJ1-1; 8 nucleotides line up with TRBD1. Germline V gives CDR1 SGHTS, CDR2 YDEGEE. CDR3 length: 13 residues. V dropped 4 bases and J dropped 6; count of bases not matched to a gene: 5. DNA of the CDR3: TGTGCCAGCAGCAAGGACAGGGTCGCTGAAGCTTTCTTT. It encodes CASSKDRVAEAFF.

The table lists this clone with many counts. The chain couples TRBV10-3 to TRBJ1-4; D is undetermined. V was cut by 6 bases and J by 0 bases, with 8 bases left in between. Germline assignment: CDR1 ENHRY and CDR2 SYGVKD. The CDR3 loop spans 14 amino acids. The CDR3 loop reads CAISPTTTNEKLFF. The CDR3 DNA reads as TGTGCCATCAGCCCGACAACAACTAATGAAAAACTGTTTTTT.

This clone appeared many times. The rearrangement joins TRBV7-9 to TRBJ2-2, with 9 bases lining up with TRBD1. Germline lookup yields CDR1 SEHNR and CDR2 FQNEAQ (reference sequence). The CDR3 is 15 amino acids. The junction had 3 bases not matched to a gene; V was cut back by 5 bases and J by 2 bases. The CDR3: CASSRTGANTGELFF. The CDR3 DNA reads TGTGCCAGCAGCCGGACAGGGGCTAACACCGGGGAGCTGTTTTTT.

This clone was seen ten or more times. The rearrangement uses TRBV6-4 and TRBJ1-2; 10 positions match TRBD1. V trimming: 4 bases; J trimming: 7 bases; junction bases outside the gene matches: 6. The CDR3 extends over 14 amino acids. Per germline, CDR1 MRHNA and CDR2 SNTAGT. CDR3 sequence: CASSATGTGVGYTF. The CDR3 bases are TGTGCCAGCAGTGCGACCGGGACAGGGGTTGGCTACACCTTC.